The 5 T cell receptor beta chains below were found in one sample sequenced in a study of T cells in Graves' hyperthyroidism and ophthalmopathy. Amplified TCR beta CDR3 regions came from RNA transcripts. First-round RT-PCR of the TCR CDR3 relied on the HTBI primer set. MiXCR was run by TCRdb on the multiplex PCR reads, yielding one entry per CDR3 protein. There are 300,000 to 350,000 distinct CDR3 sequences in the sample; around 18% occur only once, and roughly 15% lies in the top ten. Specimen: blood. The receptors here all came from a middle-aged woman with Graves' ophthalmopathy.

In this sample, this clonotype turned up many times. The rearrangement joins TRBV28 to TRBJ1-5, with 9 bases lining up with TRBD1. V lost 6 bases and J lost 6; bases outside the gene matches: 6. The CDR3 covers 14 residues. CDR1 MDHEN and CDR2 SYDVKM come from the germline V gene. For the CDR3, the DNA is TGTGCCAGCAGCCGGGACAGGGAGGTTCAGCCCCAGCATTTT. This encodes CASSRDREVQPQHF.

In this sample, this clonotype turned up many times. The rearrangement links TRBV12-3 or TRBV12-4 to TRBJ1-5, with D perhaps matching TRBD1 (6 bases). This CDR3 is built from 14 residues. V gave up 6 bases and J gave up 2 bases, with 11 bases separating them. The CDR3 reads CASRTQGGNQPQHF. CDR3 nucleotides: TGTGCCAGCAGAACACAGGGTGGCAATCAGCCCCAGCATTTT.

In its sample, this clonotype was seen many times. The V gene is TRBV6-2 or TRBV6-3, the J gene TRBJ1-1; 7 bases fit TRBD1. Germline CDR1 MNHEY, CDR2 SVGEGT. The CDR3 totals 13 residues. With V trimmed by 6 bases and J by 5 bases, 6 bases remained unmatched. CDR3: CASSWARGTEAFF. CDR3 in DNA: TGTGCCAGCAGCTGGGCCAGGGGGACTGAAGCTTTCTTT.

This clonotype appeared many times. CDR3: CAITVGQTMGRDDGYTF. The CDR3 DNA is TGTGCCATAACAGTCGGGCAAACGATGGGTCGTGATGATGGCTACACCTTC. The V call is TRBV2, the J call TRBJ1-2, with D uncertain. V lost 10 bases and J 6 bases, leaving 30 bases between the germline ends. In germline, CDR1 is SNHLY, CDR2 FYNNEI. The CDR3 spans 17 residues.

This clonotype was picked up many times. The genes are TRBV29-1 and TRBJ1-1, with 8 nucleotides matching TRBD1. Germline V gene sequence: CDR1 SQVTM, CDR2 ANQGSEA. With 7 bases clipped from V and 2 bases from J, the junction kept 6 bases outside the gene matches. The CDR3 extends over 13 amino acids. CDR3 sequence (DNA): TGCAGCGGGTGGGACAGGCCCAACACTGAAGCTTTCTTT. It yields the protein CSGWDRPNTEAFF.